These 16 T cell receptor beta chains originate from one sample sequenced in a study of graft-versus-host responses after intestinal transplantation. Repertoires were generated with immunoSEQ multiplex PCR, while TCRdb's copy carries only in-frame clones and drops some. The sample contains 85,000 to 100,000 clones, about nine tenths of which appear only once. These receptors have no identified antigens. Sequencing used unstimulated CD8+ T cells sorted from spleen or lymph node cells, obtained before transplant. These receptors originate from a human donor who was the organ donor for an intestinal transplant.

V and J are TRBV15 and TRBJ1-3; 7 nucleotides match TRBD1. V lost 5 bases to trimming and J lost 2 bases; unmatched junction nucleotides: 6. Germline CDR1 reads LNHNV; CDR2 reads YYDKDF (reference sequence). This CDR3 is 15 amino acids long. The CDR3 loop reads CATSGRQGTGNTIYF. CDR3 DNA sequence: TGTGCCACCAGCGGTCGACAGGGAACTGGAAACACCATATATTTT.

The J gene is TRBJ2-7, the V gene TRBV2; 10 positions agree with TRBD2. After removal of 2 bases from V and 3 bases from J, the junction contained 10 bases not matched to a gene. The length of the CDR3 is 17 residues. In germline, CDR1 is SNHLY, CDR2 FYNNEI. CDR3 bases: TGTGCCAGCAGTGAATCTTTGCTAGCGGGGGATCTCTACGAGCAGTACTTC. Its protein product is CASSESLLAGDLYEQYF.

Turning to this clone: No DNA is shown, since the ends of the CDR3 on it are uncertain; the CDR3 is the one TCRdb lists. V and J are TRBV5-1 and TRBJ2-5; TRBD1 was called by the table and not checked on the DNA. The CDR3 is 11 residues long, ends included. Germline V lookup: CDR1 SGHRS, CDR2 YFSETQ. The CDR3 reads CASSFGAGSYF.

CDR3 amino acids: CASREQGEHEKLFF. CDR3 coding DNA: TGTGCCAGTAGAGAACAGGGGGAGCATGAAAAACTGTTTTTT. This chain links TRBV19 with TRBJ1-4, with 8 positions matching TRBD1. V lost 6 bases, J lost 6 bases, and 6 bases stayed unmatched. CDR3 length: 14 residues. In germline, CDR1 is LNHDA, CDR2 SQIVND (reference sequence).

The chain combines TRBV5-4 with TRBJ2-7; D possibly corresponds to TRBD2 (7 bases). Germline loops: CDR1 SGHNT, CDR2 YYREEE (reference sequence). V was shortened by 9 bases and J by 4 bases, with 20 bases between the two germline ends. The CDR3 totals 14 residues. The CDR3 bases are TGTGCCACCGGGCGAGGGGGGGGTTTGTACGAGCAGTACTTC. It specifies CATGRGGGLYEQYF.

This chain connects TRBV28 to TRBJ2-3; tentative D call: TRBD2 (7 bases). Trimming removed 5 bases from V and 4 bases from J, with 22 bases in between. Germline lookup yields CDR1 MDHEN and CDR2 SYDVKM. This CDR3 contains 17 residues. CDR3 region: CASSPLRGAKSSDTQYF. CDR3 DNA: TGTGCCAGCAGTCCACTACGGGGGGCTAAAAGCTCAGATACGCAGTATTTT.

CDR3 residues: CASSSGQPEAFF. CDR3 coding DNA: TGTGCCAGCAGCTCGGGACAGCCTGAAGCTTTCTTT. The chain carries TRBV11-2 and TRBJ1-1; 7 bases fit TRBD1. CDR1 and CDR2 (germline): SGHAT, FQNNGV. The CDR3 sequence is 12 residues long. V was pared by 4 bases and J by 6 bases, with 2 bases of the junction left unmatched.

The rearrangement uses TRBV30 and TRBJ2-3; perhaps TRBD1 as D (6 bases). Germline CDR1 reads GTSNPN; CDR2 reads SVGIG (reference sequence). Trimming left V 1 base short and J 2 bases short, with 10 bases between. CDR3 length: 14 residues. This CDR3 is CAWSEDRFTDTQYF. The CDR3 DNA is TGTGCCTGGAGTGAAGACAGGTTCACAGATACGCAGTATTTT. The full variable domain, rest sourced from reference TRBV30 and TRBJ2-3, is SQTIHQWPATLVQPVGSPLSLECTVEGTSNPNLYWYRQAAGRGLQLLFYSVGIGQISSEVPQNLSASRPQDRQFILSSKKLLLSDSGFYLCAWSEDRFTDTQYFGPGTRLTVL.

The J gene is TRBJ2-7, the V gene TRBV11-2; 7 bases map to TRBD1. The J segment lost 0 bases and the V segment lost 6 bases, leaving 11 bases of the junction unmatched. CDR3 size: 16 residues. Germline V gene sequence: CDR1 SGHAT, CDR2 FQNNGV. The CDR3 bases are TGTGCCAGCAGTCACGCAGGGGGACACCTCTCCTACGAGCAGTACTTC. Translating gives CASSHAGGHLSYEQYF.

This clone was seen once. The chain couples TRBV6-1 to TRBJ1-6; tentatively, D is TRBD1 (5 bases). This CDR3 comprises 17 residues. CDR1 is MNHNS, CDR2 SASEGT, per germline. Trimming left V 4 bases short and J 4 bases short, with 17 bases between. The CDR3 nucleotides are TGTGCCAGCAGTGCTTGGGGCTCCCTACCTTATAATTCACCCCTCCACTTT. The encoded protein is CASSAWGSLPYNSPLHF.

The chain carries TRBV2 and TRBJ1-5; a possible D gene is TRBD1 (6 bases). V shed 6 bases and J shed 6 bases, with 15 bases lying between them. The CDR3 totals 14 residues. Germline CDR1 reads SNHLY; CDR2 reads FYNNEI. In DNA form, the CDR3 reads TGTGCCAGCAGCGAGGACAGCCTCGGTCAGCCCCAGCATTTT. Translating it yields CASSEDSLGQPQHF.

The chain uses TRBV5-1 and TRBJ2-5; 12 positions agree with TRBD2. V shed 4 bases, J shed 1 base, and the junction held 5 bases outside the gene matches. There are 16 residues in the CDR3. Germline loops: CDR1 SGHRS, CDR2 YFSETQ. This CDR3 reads CASSPRLAGVQETQYF. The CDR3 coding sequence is TGCGCCAGCAGCCCTAGACTAGCGGGGGTCCAAGAGACCCAGTACTTC.

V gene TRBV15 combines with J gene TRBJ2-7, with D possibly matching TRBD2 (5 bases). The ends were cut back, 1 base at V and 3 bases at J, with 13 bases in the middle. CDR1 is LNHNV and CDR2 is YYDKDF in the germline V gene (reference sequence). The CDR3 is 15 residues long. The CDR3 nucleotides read TGTGCCACCAGCAGAGTTGGGGTAGAGGGCTACGAGCAGTACTTC. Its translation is CATSRVGVEGYEQYF.

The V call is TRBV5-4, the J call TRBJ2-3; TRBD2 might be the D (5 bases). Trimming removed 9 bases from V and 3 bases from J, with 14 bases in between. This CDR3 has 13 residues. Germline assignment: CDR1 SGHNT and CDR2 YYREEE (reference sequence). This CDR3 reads CATQAAATDTQYF. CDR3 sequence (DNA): TGTGCCACCCAAGCGGCGGCGACAGATACGCAGTATTTT.

The CDR3 nucleotides read TGTGCCAGCAGCTTAGTGGGGGGGAATTCACCCCTCCACTTT. Its translation: CASSLVGGNSPLHF. V is TRBV13 and J is TRBJ1-6; a possible D gene is TRBD1 (5 bases). The germline V gene encodes CDR1 PRHDT and CDR2 FYEKMQ (reference sequence). This CDR3 is 14 amino acids long. Trimming shortened V by 1 base and J by 7 bases, and 8 bases separated the two germline ends.

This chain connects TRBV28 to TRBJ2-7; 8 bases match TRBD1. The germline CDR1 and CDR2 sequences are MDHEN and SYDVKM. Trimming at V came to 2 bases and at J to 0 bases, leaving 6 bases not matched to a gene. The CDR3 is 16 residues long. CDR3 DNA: TGTGCCAGCAGTTTAATTGGGACAGGAGCCTCCTACGAGCAGTACTTC. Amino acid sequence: CASSLIGTGASYEQYF.